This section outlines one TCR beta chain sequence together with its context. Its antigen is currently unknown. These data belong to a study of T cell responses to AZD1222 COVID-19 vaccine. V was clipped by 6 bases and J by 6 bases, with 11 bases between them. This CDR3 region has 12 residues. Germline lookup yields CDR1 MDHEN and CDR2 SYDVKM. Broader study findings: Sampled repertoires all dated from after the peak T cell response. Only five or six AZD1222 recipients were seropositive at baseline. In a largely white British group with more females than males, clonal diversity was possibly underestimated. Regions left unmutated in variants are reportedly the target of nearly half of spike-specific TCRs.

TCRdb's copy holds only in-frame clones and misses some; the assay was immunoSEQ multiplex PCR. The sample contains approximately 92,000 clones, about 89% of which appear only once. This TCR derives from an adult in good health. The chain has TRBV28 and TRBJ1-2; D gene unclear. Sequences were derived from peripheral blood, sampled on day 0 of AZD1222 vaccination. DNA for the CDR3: TGTGCCAGCAGCTCCCCGATCAATGGCTACACCTTC. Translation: CASSSPINGYTF.